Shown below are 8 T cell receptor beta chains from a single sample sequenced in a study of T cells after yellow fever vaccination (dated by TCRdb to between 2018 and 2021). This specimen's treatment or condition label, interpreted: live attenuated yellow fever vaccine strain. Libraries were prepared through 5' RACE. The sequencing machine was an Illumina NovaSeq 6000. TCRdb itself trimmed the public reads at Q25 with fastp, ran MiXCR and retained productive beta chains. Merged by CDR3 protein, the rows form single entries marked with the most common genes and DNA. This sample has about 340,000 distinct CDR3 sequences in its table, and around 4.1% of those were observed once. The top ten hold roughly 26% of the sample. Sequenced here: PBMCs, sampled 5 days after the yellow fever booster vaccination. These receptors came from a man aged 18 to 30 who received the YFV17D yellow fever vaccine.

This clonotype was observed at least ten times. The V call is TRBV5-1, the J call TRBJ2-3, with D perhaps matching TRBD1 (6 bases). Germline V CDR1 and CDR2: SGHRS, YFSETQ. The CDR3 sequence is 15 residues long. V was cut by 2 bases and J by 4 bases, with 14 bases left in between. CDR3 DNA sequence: TGCGCCAGCAGCTTACAGGGAGCCGGGGCAGATACGCAGTATTTT. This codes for CASSLQGAGADTQYF.

The CDR3 DNA reads TGTGCCAGCAGCCCCCTGCGCTACAATGAGCAGTTCTTC. This encodes CASSPLRYNEQFF. The chain recombines TRBV7-9 with TRBJ2-1; no clear D gene. Looked up from germline, CDR1 is SEHNR and CDR2 is FQNEAQ (reference sequence). The CDR3 consists of 13 residues. With 5 bases removed from V and 3 bases from J, the gap between germline ends came to 8 bases.

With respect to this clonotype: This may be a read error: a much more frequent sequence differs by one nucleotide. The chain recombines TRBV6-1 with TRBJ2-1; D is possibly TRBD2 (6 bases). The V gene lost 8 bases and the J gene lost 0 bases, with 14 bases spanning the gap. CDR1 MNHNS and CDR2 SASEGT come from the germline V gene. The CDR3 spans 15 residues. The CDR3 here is CASPRGDCSYNEQFF. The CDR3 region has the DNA TGTGCCAGCCCGCGTGGGGACTGCTCCTACAATGAGCAGTTCTTC.

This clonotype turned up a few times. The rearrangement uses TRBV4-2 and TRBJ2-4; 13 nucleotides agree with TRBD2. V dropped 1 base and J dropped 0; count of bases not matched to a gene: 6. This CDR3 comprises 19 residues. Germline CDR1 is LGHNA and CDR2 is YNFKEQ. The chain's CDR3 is CASSQVTSGGGLAKNIQYF. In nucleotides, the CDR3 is TGTGCCAGCAGCCAAGTAACTAGCGGGGGGGGCCTAGCCAAAAACATTCAGTACTTC.

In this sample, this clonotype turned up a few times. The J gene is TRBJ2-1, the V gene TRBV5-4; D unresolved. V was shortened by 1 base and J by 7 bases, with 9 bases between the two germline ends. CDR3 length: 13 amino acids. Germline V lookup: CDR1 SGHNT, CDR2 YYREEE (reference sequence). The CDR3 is CASSLNYVNEQFF. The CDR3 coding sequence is TGTGCCAGCAGCTTGAACTACGTTAATGAGCAGTTCTTC. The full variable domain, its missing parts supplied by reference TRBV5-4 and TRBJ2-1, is ETGVTQSPTHLIKTRGQQVTLRCSSQSGHNTVSWYQQALGQGPQFIFQYYREEENGRGNFPPRFSGLQFPNYSSELNVNALELDDSALYLCASSLNYVNEQFFGPGTRLTVL.

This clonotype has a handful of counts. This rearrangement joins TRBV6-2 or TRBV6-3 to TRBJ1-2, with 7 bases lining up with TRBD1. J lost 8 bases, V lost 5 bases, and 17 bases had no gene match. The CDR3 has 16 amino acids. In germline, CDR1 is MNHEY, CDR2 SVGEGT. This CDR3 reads CASSLTSLDRVEGYTF. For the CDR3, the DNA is TGTGCCAGCAGTCTCACCTCCCTAGACAGGGTTGAAGGCTACACCTTC.

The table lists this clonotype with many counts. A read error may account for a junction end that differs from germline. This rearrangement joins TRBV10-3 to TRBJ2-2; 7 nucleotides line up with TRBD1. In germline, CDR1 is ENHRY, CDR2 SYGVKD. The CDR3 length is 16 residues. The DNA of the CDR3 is TGTGCCATCAGTGACGAGCTGACAGGGAACGCCGGGGAGCTGTTTTTT. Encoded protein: CAISDELTGNAGELFF.

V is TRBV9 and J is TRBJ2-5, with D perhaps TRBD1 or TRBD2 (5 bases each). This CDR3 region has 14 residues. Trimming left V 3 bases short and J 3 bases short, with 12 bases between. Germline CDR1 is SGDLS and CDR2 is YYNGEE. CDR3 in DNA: TGTGCCAGCAGCGGTAGCCTGGGGGAAGAGACCCAGTACTTC. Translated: CASSGSLGEETQYF.